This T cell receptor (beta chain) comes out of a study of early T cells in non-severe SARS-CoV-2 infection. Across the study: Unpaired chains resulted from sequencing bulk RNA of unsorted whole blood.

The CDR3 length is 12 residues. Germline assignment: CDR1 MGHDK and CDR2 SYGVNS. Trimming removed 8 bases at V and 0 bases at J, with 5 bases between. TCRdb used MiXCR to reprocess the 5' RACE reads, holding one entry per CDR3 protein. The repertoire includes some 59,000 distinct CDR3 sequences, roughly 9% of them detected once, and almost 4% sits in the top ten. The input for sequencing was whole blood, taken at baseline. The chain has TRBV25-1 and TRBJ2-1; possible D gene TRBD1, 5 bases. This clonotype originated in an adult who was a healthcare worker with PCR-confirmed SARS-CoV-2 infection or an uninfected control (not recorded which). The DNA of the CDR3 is TGTGCCAGCCAGGGCTCCTACAATGAGCAGTTCTTC. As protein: CASQGSYNEQFF.